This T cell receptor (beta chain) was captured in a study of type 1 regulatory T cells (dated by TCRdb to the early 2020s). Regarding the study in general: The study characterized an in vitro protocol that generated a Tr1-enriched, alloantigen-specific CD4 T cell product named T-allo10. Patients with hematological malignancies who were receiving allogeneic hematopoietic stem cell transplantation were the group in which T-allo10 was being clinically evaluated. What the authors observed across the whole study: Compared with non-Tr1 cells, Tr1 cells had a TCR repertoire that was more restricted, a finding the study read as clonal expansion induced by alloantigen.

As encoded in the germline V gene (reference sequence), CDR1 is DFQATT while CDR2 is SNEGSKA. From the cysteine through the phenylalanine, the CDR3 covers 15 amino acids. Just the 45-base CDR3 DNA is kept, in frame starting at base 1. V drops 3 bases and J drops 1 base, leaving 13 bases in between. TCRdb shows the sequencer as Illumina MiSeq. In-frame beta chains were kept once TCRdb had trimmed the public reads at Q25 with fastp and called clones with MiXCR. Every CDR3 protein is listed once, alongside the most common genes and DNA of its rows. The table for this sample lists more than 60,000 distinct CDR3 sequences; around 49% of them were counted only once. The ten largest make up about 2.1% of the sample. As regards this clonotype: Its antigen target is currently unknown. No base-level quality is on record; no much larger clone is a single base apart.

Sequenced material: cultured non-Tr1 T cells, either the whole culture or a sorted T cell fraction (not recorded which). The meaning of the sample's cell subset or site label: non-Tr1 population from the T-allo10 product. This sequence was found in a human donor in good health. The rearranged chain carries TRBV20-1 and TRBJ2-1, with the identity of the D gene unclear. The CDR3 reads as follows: CSASLWSDSYNEQFF. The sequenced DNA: TGCAGTGCTAGTCTGTGGTCAGATTCCTACAATGAGCAGTTCTTC.